This passage covers 32 T cell receptor beta chains from one sample sequenced in a study of blood T cell repertoires in COVID-19. The repertoire was sequenced with immunoSEQ multiplex PCR; TCRdb's copy has only in-frame clones and lacks some. The sample carries under 250,000 clones, about 80% recorded once. Sequences were obtained from peripheral blood. These TCRs come from a man at least 80 years old with acute or convalescent COVID-19.

The V and J genes are TRBV11-3 and TRBJ1-1, with D perhaps TRBD1 (5 bases). Germline CDR1 is SGHNT and CDR2 is YENEEA. The CDR3 consists of 14 residues. The V gene lost 1 base and the J gene lost 6 bases, with 12 bases spanning the gap. The CDR3 is CASSLGTRVSEAFF. In nucleotides, the CDR3 is TGTGCCAGCAGCTTAGGGACCAGGGTGTCTGAAGCTTTCTTT.

The CDR3 is CASSQVFGAGNTIYF. The CDR3 nucleotides are TGTGCCAGCAGCCAAGTATTCGGGGCTGGAAACACCATATATTTT. V is TRBV14 and J is TRBJ1-3, with no clear D. V was shortened by 1 base and J by 2 bases, with 9 bases between the two germline ends. The length of the CDR3 is 15 residues. Germline-derived CDR1 and CDR2 are SGHDN and FVKESK.

This chain joins TRBV7-9 and TRBJ1-1; TRBD1 aligns across 11 bases. CDR3 length: 15 amino acids. Germline V gives CDR1 SEHNR, CDR2 FQNEAQ (reference sequence). Germline trimming cut 4 bases from V and 1 base from J; bases unmatched to any gene: 2. CDR3: CASSWGTGGNTEAFF. Here the CDR3 DNA reads TGTGCCAGCAGCTGGGGGACAGGGGGGAACACTGAAGCTTTCTTT.

The V gene is TRBV27, the J gene TRBJ2-7, with 7 positions matching TRBD1. Germline V lookup: CDR1 MNHEY, CDR2 SMNVEV (reference sequence). The J segment lost 5 bases and the V segment lost 6 bases, leaving 13 bases of the junction unmatched. The CDR3 runs 15 residues. The CDR3 DNA reads as TGTGCCAGCAGGGAGTTACAGGGGCGCTTGAACGAGCAGTACTTC. This sequence encodes CASRELQGRLNEQYF.

The rearrangement uses TRBV6-6 and TRBJ2-2; D ambiguous. V lost 4 bases to trimming and J lost 1 base, with 4 bases between them. This CDR3 comprises 13 residues. Germline CDR1 reads MNHNY; CDR2 reads SVGAGI (reference sequence). CDR3 in DNA: TGTGCCAGCAGTTCCCGGAACACCGGGGAGCTGTTTTTT. This sequence encodes CASSSRNTGELFF.

The rearrangement uses TRBV5-1 and TRBJ2-3; TRBD1 is a possible D gene (5 bases). V lost 4 bases and J lost 0, with 15 bases in between. The V gene's germline CDR1 is SGHRS and CDR2 YFSETQ. The CDR3 sequence is 16 residues long. The CDR3 bases are TGCGCCAGCAGCCCCTCGGGCAGGGTTAGCACAGATACGCAGTATTTT. It codes for CASSPSGRVSTDTQYF.

The rearrangement joins TRBV7-9 to TRBJ2-4; D gene ambiguous. CDR1 and CDR2 from the germline V gene are SEHNR and FQNEAQ (reference sequence). Between the trimmed V and J ends, which lost 2 bases and 7 bases, there was a span of 9 bases. The CDR3 has 13 amino acids. CDR3 in DNA: TGTGCCAGCAGCTTAACAGCAGTTAACATTCAGTACTTC. Encoded protein: CASSLTAVNIQYF.

This chain links TRBV18 with TRBJ2-7; no reliable D call. The V gene's germline CDR1 is KGHSH and CDR2 LQKENI. This CDR3 contains 14 residues. Trimming removed 0 bases at V and 2 bases at J, with 8 bases between. Written as DNA, the CDR3 is TGTGCCAGCTCACCACCGGTTGGCACCTACGAGCAGTACTTC. Translated: CASSPPVGTYEQYF. Full variable domain (rest looked up from reference TRBV18 and TRBJ2-7): NAGVMQNPRHLVRRRGQEARLRCSPMKGHSHVYWYRQLPEEGLKFMVYLQKENIIDESGMPKERFSAEFPKEGPSILRIQQVVRGDSAAYFCASSPPVGTYEQYFGPGTRLTVT.

The chain is built from TRBV14 and TRBJ1-1; D may be TRBD1 (6 bases). The CDR3 runs to 13 residues. Trimming cost V 2 bases and J 4 bases, with 8 bases left between them. Germline V gives CDR1 SGHDN, CDR2 FVKESK. This chain's CDR3 is CASSQQGSTEAFF. The CDR3, as DNA: TGTGCCAGCAGCCAACAGGGGAGCACTGAAGCTTTCTTT.

This clone was seen only a few times. This rearrangement joins TRBV2 to TRBJ2-7, with D maybe TRBD2 (6 bases). CDR1 is SNHLY, CDR2 FYNNEI, per germline. The CDR3 contains 15 residues. V was pared by 4 bases and J by 1 base, with 14 bases between. DNA of the CDR3: TGTGCCAGCAGTGTACTAGCCCGAATGTCCTACGAGCAGTACTTC. It codes for CASSVLARMSYEQYF.

A word on this clone: The sample carries other DNA sequences with the same CDR3. The chain has TRBV11-2 and TRBJ2-7; D uncertain. The CDR3 length is 11 residues. The V gene lost 5 bases and the J gene lost 1 base, with 3 bases spanning the gap. In germline, CDR1 is SGHAT, CDR2 FQNNGV. CDR3 in amino acids: CASSPSYEQYF. CDR3 bases: TGTGCCAGCAGCCCGTCCTACGAGCAGTACTTC.

The CDR3 here is CASSLEVLGANYGYTF. Here the CDR3 DNA reads TGTGCCAGCAGCTTAGAGGTTCTGGGGGCAAACTATGGCTACACCTTC. The V gene is TRBV7-9, the J gene TRBJ1-2; possible D gene TRBD1, 6 bases. Germline V gene sequence: CDR1 SEHNR, CDR2 FQNEAQ (reference sequence). Trimming left V 1 base short and J 2 bases short, with 14 bases between. CDR3 length: 16 amino acids.

The genes are TRBV6-5 and TRBJ1-3, with D unclear. This CDR3 spans 14 amino acids. In germline, CDR1 is MNHEY, CDR2 SVGAGI. In DNA, the CDR3 is TGTGCTACCACGACTGGCCACTCTGGAAACACCATATATTTT. It is translated as CATTTGHSGNTIYF.

The chain has TRBV5-1 and TRBJ2-3, with 10 bases matching TRBD2. The V gene end was trimmed by 0 bases and the J gene end by 1 base; junction bases not matched to a gene: 2. The CDR3 is 16 amino acids. Germline V gene lookup returns CDR1 SGHRS and CDR2 YFSETQ. CDR3: CASSLASGSRTDTQYF. For the CDR3, the DNA is TGCGCCAGCAGCTTGGCTAGCGGGAGTCGCACAGATACGCAGTATTTT.

This clone has a single count. This chain connects TRBV20-1 to TRBJ2-7; D perhaps matches TRBD2 (6 bases). The CDR3 covers 15 residues. V was shortened by 3 bases and J by 0 bases, with 15 bases between the two germline ends. The germline gives CDR1 DFQATT, CDR2 SNEGSKA (reference sequence). The CDR3 region is CSASPRRGISYEQYF. DNA for the CDR3: TGCAGTGCTAGTCCCCGCCGCGGGATCTCCTACGAGCAGTACTTC.

This clone was detected a few times. The chain employs TRBV30 and TRBJ1-2; maybe TRBD1 (6 bases). This CDR3 is 14 amino acids long. Germline loops: CDR1 GTSNPN, CDR2 SVGIG (reference sequence). With 4 bases removed from V and 8 bases from J, the gap between germline ends came to 20 bases. CDR3 region: CAWTKRGTSRGYTF. The CDR3, as DNA: TGTGCCTGGACTAAAAGGGGGACCTCGAGGGGCTACACCTTC.

V is TRBV27 and J is TRBJ1-6; maybe TRBD1 (5 bases). The V gene lost 6 bases and the J gene lost 10 bases, with 19 bases spanning the gap. Per germline, CDR1 MNHEY and CDR2 SMNVEV (reference sequence). This CDR3 contains 15 residues. In DNA, the CDR3 is TGTGCCAGCAGCCCAACGGCAGGTCAGGGCTCACCCCTCCACTTT. Encoded protein: CASSPTAGQGSPLHF.

CDR3 region: CASSPQGATNEKLFF. The CDR3 region has the DNA TGCGCCAGCAGCCCTCAGGGCGCAACTAATGAAAAACTGTTTTTT. V is TRBV5-1 and J is TRBJ1-4, with D perhaps matching TRBD1 (5 bases). The germline V gene encodes CDR1 SGHRS and CDR2 YFSETQ. This CDR3 comprises 15 residues. With 4 bases removed from V and 0 bases from J, the gap between germline ends came to 10 bases.

The chain employs TRBV24-1 and TRBJ2-6, with TRBD1 matching 7 bases. The germline V gene encodes CDR1 KGHDR and CDR2 SFDVKD. The CDR3 covers 16 residues. Germline trimming cut 3 bases from V and 4 bases from J; bases unmatched to any gene: 5. CDR3 sequence: CATSDPRGIGANVLTF. Here the CDR3 DNA reads TGTGCCACCAGTGATCCCAGGGGGATCGGGGCCAACGTCCTGACTTTC.

The V call is TRBV28, the J call TRBJ1-5, with unresolved D. The germline CDR1 and CDR2 sequences are MDHEN and SYDVKM. The V gene lost 7 bases and the J gene lost 3 bases, with 13 bases spanning the gap. The CDR3 consists of 14 residues. CDR3 in amino acids: CASNRGATNQPQHF. CDR3 DNA: TGTGCCAGCAACCGGGGAGCAACCAATCAGCCCCAGCATTTT.

V usage is TRBV18 and J usage is TRBJ2-1; 9 nucleotides agree with TRBD2. V was pared by 1 base and J by 7 bases, with 2 bases of the junction left unmatched. Germline-derived CDR1 and CDR2 are KGHSH and LQKENI. This CDR3 has 14 amino acids. The CDR3 loop reads CASSPLAGENEQFF. DNA for the CDR3: TGTGCCAGCTCACCACTAGCGGGGGAGAATGAGCAGTTCTTC.

V gene TRBV9 combines with J gene TRBJ2-3, with D tentatively TRBD1 (6 bases). CDR1 is SGDLS and CDR2 is YYNGEE in the germline V gene. The CDR3 length is 14 residues. The V end was cut by 4 bases, the J end by 0 bases, with 9 bases between. This CDR3 reads CASSPTGSTDTQYF. The CDR3 DNA reads as TGTGCCAGCAGCCCTACAGGGAGCACAGATACGCAGTATTTT.

V is TRBV27 and J is TRBJ2-5, with 12 bases fitting TRBD2. Germline CDR1 reads MNHEY; CDR2 reads SMNVEV (reference sequence). The CDR3 is made up of 16 amino acids. V dropped 3 bases and J dropped 0; count of bases not matched to a gene: 2. CDR3: CASSFGTSGYQETQYF. CDR3 sequence (DNA): TGTGCCAGCAGTTTCGGGACTAGCGGGTACCAAGAGACCCAGTACTTC.

This sequence joins TRBV30 and TRBJ2-3, with TRBD2 matching 11 bases. The CDR3 runs 16 residues. Germline loops: CDR1 GTSNPN, CDR2 SVGIG (reference sequence). V shed 2 bases and J 2 bases; nucleotides not matched to a gene: 6. CDR3 loop: CAWSRRLAGTTDTQYF. The CDR3 coding sequence is TGTGCCTGGAGTCGTAGACTAGCGGGAACCACAGATACGCAGTATTTT.

This clone was seen just once. The chain recombines TRBV11-2 with TRBJ1-6, with 8 bases fitting TRBD1. Unmatched junction bases numbered 2, after V lost 5 bases and J lost 8 bases. Germline values: CDR1 SGHAT, CDR2 FQNNGV. The length of the CDR3 is 13 residues. CDR3 bases: TGTGCCAGCAGCCAGGGGGCTTATTCACCCCTCCACTTT. Translation gives CASSQGAYSPLHF.

J is TRBJ1-2 and V is TRBV4-1; D perhaps matches TRBD1 (5 bases). In germline, CDR1 is MGHRA, CDR2 YSYEKL. V was cut by 0 bases and J by 3 bases, with 5 bases left in between. The CDR3 runs 13 residues. CDR3 loop: CASSQEGDYGYTF. CDR3 DNA sequence: TGCGCCAGCAGCCAAGAAGGGGACTATGGCTACACCTTC.

J is TRBJ1-5 and V is TRBV7-9; 8 bases match TRBD1. J gave up 7 bases and V 5 bases, and 4 bases lay outside the gene matches. This CDR3 has 13 residues. From germline, CDR1 is SEHNR and CDR2 FQNEAQ (reference sequence). The CDR3: CASSRTGTQPQHF. The CDR3 nucleotides are TGTGCCAGCAGCCGGACAGGGACGCAGCCCCAGCATTTT.

CDR3 DNA: TGTGCCAGCAGTTTGGAGGGCTATAGCAATCAGCCCCAGCATTTT. Protein sequence: CASSLEGYSNQPQHF. The chain joins TRBV28 to TRBJ1-5; D gene uncertain. Germline V gene sequence: CDR1 MDHEN, CDR2 SYDVKM. V dropped 3 bases and J dropped 0 bases, with 9 bases sitting between them. The CDR3 spans 15 residues.

V is TRBV3-1 (or the pseudogene TRBV3-2) and J is TRBJ2-7, with 7 bases identical to TRBD2. CDR1 is LGHDT and CDR2 is YNNKEL in the germline V gene (reference sequence). The V and J ends lost 1 base and 3 bases, in that order; junction bases with no gene match: 9. The CDR3 loop spans 16 amino acids. The CDR3 coding sequence is TGTGCCAGCAGCCAAGCCCTGACTGGACTAGGCTACGAGCAGTACTTC. Protein product: CASSQALTGLGYEQYF.

CDR3 sequence reads: CASSLVSYEQYF. The CDR3 nucleotides read TGTGCCAGCAGCTTAGTTAGCTACGAGCAGTACTTC. This rearrangement joins TRBV7-9 to TRBJ2-7; no reliable D call. V lost 1 base and J 3 bases, leaving 4 bases between the germline ends. Per germline, CDR1 SEHNR and CDR2 FQNEAQ (reference sequence). The CDR3 runs to 12 residues.

The rearrangement uses TRBV3-1 (or the pseudogene TRBV3-2) and TRBJ2-3, with D possibly matching TRBD1 (6 bases). CDR1 and CDR2 from the germline V gene are LGHDT and YNNKEL (reference sequence). The CDR3 is 16 residues long. Trimming stripped 2 bases from V and 0 bases from J, with 12 bases between. The DNA of the CDR3 is TGTGCCAGCAGCCAATCCTGGGGGCGAAGCACAGATACGCAGTATTTT. This sequence encodes CASSQSWGRSTDTQYF.

The chain recombines TRBV9 with TRBJ1-2; D ambiguous. CDR1 and CDR2 (germline): SGDLS, YYNGEE. The CDR3 has 12 amino acids. Trimming removed 4 bases from V and 1 base from J, with 5 bases in between. The chain's CDR3 is CASSLGNYGYTF. In DNA form, the CDR3 reads TGTGCCAGCAGCCTCGGTAACTATGGCTACACCTTC.